This T cell receptor beta chain was identified in a study of CXCR3-negative and CXCR3-positive naive CD8 T cells. Naive CD8+ T cells displayed a CD45RO-CCR7+CD27+CD95- phenotype. Carrying UMI labels, the TRB cDNA libraries were prepared through 5' RACE. From the 5' RACE reads, TCRdb lists one entry per CDR3 protein and no DNA. The sample holds approximately 88,000 distinct CDR3 sequences. CDR1 and CDR2 from the germline V gene are LNHDA and SQIVND (reference sequence). The CDR3 is 14 residues long. Findings and caveats of the study: Diversity ran similarly high across both naive subsets but far lower in memory CD8+ cells. More hydrophobic TRB CDR3s occurred in CXCR3-positive than in CXCR3-negative naive cells.

About this clonotype: Its target is unknown.

This TCR derives from a human donor in good health. Some clones in this sample may be carry-over from other donors' samples. The specimen sequenced was naive CXCR3+ CD8+ T cells from blood. Subset specified: CD45RO-CCR7+CD27+CD95- naive CD8+ T cells expressing CXCR3 (TNR3+). This rearrangement joins TRBV19 to TRBJ2-7; TCRdb lists TRBD1, though no DNA is available to test this call. CDR3 region: CASSEGQGFYEQYF.